The T cell receptor (beta chain) under discussion was sequenced for a study of molecular identifiers for immune sequencing clone quantification (dated by TCRdb to 2017 to 2018). Background on the whole study: In a replicate experiment, RNA from roughly 18,000 or 92,000 naive CD8 T cells was split into five aliquots, four of which were sequenced. This methods study used CD8 T cells to benchmark TCR RNA copy counting and molecular-identifier clustering-based TCR repertoire sequencing (MIDCIRS). Study-wide findings and limitations: The naive libraries included spiked-in Jurkat TCR RNA (roughly 11 copies' worth), and this RNA is not part of the donor repertoire. In CMV-specific effector cells, over 98% of molecules were held by clones above 20 RNA copies, whereas under 1% of molecules were held by such clones in naive cells. Modeling estimated around 3.2 recovered TCR RNA copies per cell, compared with 9.5 to 10 by digital PCR, which implies roughly 29% capture efficiency. The sizes of highly expanded clones could end up underestimated when identical TCR molecules share a barcode. When barcode sub-clustering was omitted, TCR diversity was inflated by chimeric consensus sequences, with chimeras reaching as high as 47%. Even against a background of about 960,000 naive CD8 T cells, spiked-in Jurkat TCR RNA amounting to a single cell's worth was reported to be detectable.

For CDR1 and CDR2, the germline V gene lists MGHDK and SYGVNS. The CDR3 runs 13 amino acids, cysteine and phenylalanine included. Kept here is only the CDR3 DNA, which spans 39 bases and is read in frame from base 1. Trimming removed 8 bases from V and 10 bases from J, leaving 20 bases between the germline ends. Libraries of naive CD8 T cells were built from approximately 20,000 to 1,000,000 sorted cells, with 10%, 30% or 50% of the purified RNA used. Naive CD8 T cells, defined as CD8+CD4-CCR7+CD45RA+, were FACS-sorted into RLT Plus buffer on a BD FACSAria II. More than 8 TCR copies' worth of Jurkat RNA were spiked into about 20,000-1,000,000 naive CD8 T cell samples to test detection sensitivity. CD8 T cells were enriched using RosetteSep CD8+ T Cell Enrichment Cocktail and Ficoll-Paque, and the enriched cells then underwent ACK red cell lysis. Libraries came from PCR. TCRdb shows the sequencer as Illumina HiSeq 4000. Bulk TCR libraries were made following a previously described method, with the TCR primers given in Table S5. Purification of total RNA was performed with the Qiagen AllPrep DNA/RNA kit. Reads from multiple sequencing runs of the same library were pooled before analysis. The authors' analysis ran thus. Reads were retained only if their TCR constant sequence matched exactly, and those retained reads were trimmed to 150 nt and grouped according to their 12-nt molecular barcodes. Reads within each barcode group were sub-clustered using a 15% Levenshtein threshold, and quality-weighted consensus sequences were constructed for each RNA molecule. Non-functional sequences were filtered out, along with any lower-count sequence sitting one edit away from another sequence. On the basis of fitting two negative binomial distributions, barcode sub-clusters with fewer than 20% of the maximum read count were discarded. TCRdb reworked the public reads: Q25 trimming with fastp, MiXCR clone assembly, productive beta chains retained. Each CDR3 protein appears once, grouped with its most common genes and DNA. Clone size and V and J calls follow TCRdb, not the original study. In all, the sample holds about 300,000 distinct CDR3 sequences, and roughly 23% of those were seen once. The ten largest clones add up to over 0.7% of the sample.

In this sample, this clonotype turned up many times. Its antigen is unknown. Base qualities are missing; no much larger clone stands one base away. Specimen: naive CD8+ T cells from blood, with Jurkat cell RNA spiked in. This specimen's cell subset or site label, interpreted: FACS-sorted CD8+CD4-CCR7+CD45RA+ naive T cells. The chain joins TRBV25-1 to TRBJ1-1, and perhaps TRBD1 as D gene, on 5 matching bases. The clonotype was recovered from a human donor in good health. Some libraries in this study had Jurkat cell RNA spiked in. The CDR3 region reads CASSLSGGRGAFF. The DNA reads as follows: TGTGCCAGCTCTCTGTCGGGTGGGAGGGGAGCTTTCTTT.